Sequencing of this T cell receptor beta chain was carried out in a study of blood T cell repertoires in COVID-19. Study as a whole: Collection of acute and convalescent COVID-19 samples took place in the United States, Italy and Spain. The cDNA or gDNA used as material had been derived from T cells, B-cell-depleted T cells, or PBMCs.

Study processing details: Estimation of nucleated cell counts relied on the amplification of reference gene primers. Sequencing used immunoSEQ multiplex PCR; TCRdb keeps in-frame clones, though not all of them. V and J calls plus clone size are reproduced from that table; the DNA served to infer D and trimming. This table has over 90,000 clones, just over 85% appearing once. The germline gives CDR1 SGHNT, CDR2 YYREEE (reference sequence). CDR3 length equals 13 residues. V lost 1 base, J lost 8 bases, and 12 bases lay in between. The TCR sequence derives from a human donor in a cohort sampled during active COVID-19. The sequenced sample consisted of peripheral blood. This rearrangement joins TRBV5-4 to TRBJ1-2; D is unclear. This CDR3 reads CASSLRRVSGYTF. Here the CDR3 DNA reads TGTGCCAGCAGCTTGAGGAGGGTGAGCGGCTACACCTTC.